Each of the 21 T cell receptor beta chains below was sequenced from the same sample in a study of blood T cell repertoires in COVID-19. Using immunoSEQ multiplex PCR, the repertoire was profiled, and TCRdb retains in-frame clones only, with some absent. The sample holds around 80,000 clones, 65% to 85% seen once. Source material: peripheral blood. These receptors originate from a woman aged 80 or over with acute or convalescent COVID-19.

This clone has a handful of counts. J is TRBJ2-7 and V is TRBV7-8, with 7 bases identical to TRBD2. Losses at the gene ends were 5 bases for V and 0 bases for J; bases not matched to a gene: 7. Germline CDR1 reads SGHVS; CDR2 reads FQNEAQ. The CDR3 covers 15 residues. Here the CDR3 reads CASSPMSGTSYEQYF. In DNA form, the CDR3 reads TGTGCCAGCAGCCCGATGAGCGGGACCTCCTACGAGCAGTACTTC.

The rearrangement joins TRBV7-2 to TRBJ2-7, with D unresolved. The CDR3 consists of 14 residues. Trimming removed 4 bases at V and 0 bases at J, with 10 bases between. Germline V gives CDR1 SGHTA, CDR2 FQGNSA. The CDR3, as DNA: TGTGCCAGCAGCTACGCGATAAGCTCCTACGAGCAGTACTTC. Amino acids: CASSYAISSYEQYF.

With regard to this clone: Germline and junction disagree at one end, which may indicate a read error. J is TRBJ1-5 and V is TRBV29-1, with TRBD1 identical over 7 bases. CDR3 size: 8 residues. The germline V gene encodes CDR1 SQVTM and CDR2 ANQGSEA. CDR3 residues: CSVPGQLF. The CDR3 DNA is TGCAGCGTCCCGGGACAGCTTTTT.

The chain carries TRBV6-6 and TRBJ1-2; 9 nucleotides line up with TRBD1. The V gene end was trimmed by 6 bases and the J gene end by 3 bases; junction bases not matched to a gene: 5. The CDR3 sequence is 14 residues long. Germline V CDR1 and CDR2: MNHNY, SVGAGI (reference sequence). CDR3 amino acids: CASSLGQGHYGYTF. CDR3 nucleotide sequence: TGTGCCAGCAGCCTCGGACAGGGGCACTATGGCTACACCTTC.

The chain combines TRBV27 with TRBJ2-7; D not resolved. Per the germline V gene, CDR1 is MNHEY and CDR2 is SMNVEV (reference sequence). V lost 1 base to trimming and J lost 0 bases, with 7 bases between them. The CDR3 is made up of 14 amino acids. The CDR3 DNA is TGTGCCAGCAGTTTATGGGCCGACTCCTACGAGCAGTACTTC. Translating it yields CASSLWADSYEQYF.

The chain carries TRBV5-1 and TRBJ2-1; tentatively, D is TRBD1 (7 bases). The CDR3 has 13 amino acids. The germline V gene has CDR1 SGHRS and CDR2 YFSETQ. V was cut by 3 bases and J by 6 bases, with 10 bases left in between. CDR3 residues: CASSSQGGNEQFF. The CDR3 nucleotides read TGCGCCAGCAGCTCGCAGGGGGGCAATGAGCAGTTCTTC. Together with reference TRBV5-1 and TRBJ2-1, the CDR3 gives the full variable domain: KAGVTQTPRYLIKTRGQQVTLSCSPISGHRSVSWYQQTPGQGLQFLFEYFSETQRNKGNFPGRFSGRQFSNSRSEMNVSTLELGDSALYLCASSSQGGNEQFFGPGTRLTVL.

The rearrangement uses TRBV19 and TRBJ2-7; maybe TRBD1 (6 bases). V gave up 5 bases and J gave up 6 bases, with 11 bases separating them. This CDR3 is built from 12 residues. Germline values: CDR1 LNHDA, CDR2 SQIVND (reference sequence). The CDR3 loop reads CASSPQGGEQYF. In DNA form, the CDR3 reads TGTGCCAGTAGTCCACAGGGCGGCGAGCAGTACTTC. The full variable domain, in which reference TRBV19 and TRBJ2-7 provide the parts outside the CDR3, is DGGITQSPKYLFRKEGQNVTLSCEQNLNHDAMYWYRQDPGQGLRLIYYSQIVNDFQKGDIAEGYSVSREKKESFPLTVTSAQKNPTAFYLCASSPQGGEQYFGPGTRLTVT.

The chain combines TRBV9 with TRBJ2-1, with TRBD2 matching over 10 bases. From germline, CDR1 is SGDLS and CDR2 YYNGEE. This CDR3 is 16 amino acids long. V lost 4 bases to trimming and J lost 6 bases; unmatched junction nucleotides: 10. CDR3 residues: CASSPHPSGRANEQFF. The CDR3 DNA reads as TGTGCCAGCAGCCCACATCCGAGCGGGAGGGCCAATGAGCAGTTCTTC.

This clone has just one count. The chain couples TRBV19 to TRBJ2-3, with 12 bases aligning to TRBD1. The CDR3 sequence is 17 residues long. J was trimmed by 4 bases and V by 4 bases; bases with no gene match: 9. CDR1 is LNHDA and CDR2 is SQIVND in the germline V gene (reference sequence). In DNA, the CDR3 is TGTGCCAGTAGTACAACCTCCGGGACAGGGGGCGCAGATACGCAGTATTTT. Its protein is CASSTTSGTGGADTQYF.

This clone was counted between two and nine times. V is TRBV9 and J is TRBJ2-3, with 7 nucleotides matching TRBD1. Germline trimming cut 5 bases from V and 6 bases from J; bases unmatched to any gene: 12. The CDR3 has 15 amino acids. The germline gives CDR1 SGDLS, CDR2 YYNGEE. CDR3 coding DNA: TGTGCCAGCAGTCCGACAGGGACCCCTGGGGATACGCAGTATTTT. As protein: CASSPTGTPGDTQYF.

The chain carries TRBV7-6 and TRBJ2-3; 7 positions match TRBD2. J was trimmed by 0 bases and V by 3 bases; bases with no gene match: 3. Germline V CDR1 and CDR2: SGHVS, FNYEAQ. There are 15 residues in the CDR3. The CDR3 region is CASSLGLPSTDTQYF. The CDR3 DNA reads TGTGCCAGCAGCTTGGGACTACCTAGCACAGATACGCAGTATTTT.

This clone showed up just once. The chain links TRBV19 to TRBJ2-2; 10 bases line up with TRBD2. The CDR3 is made up of 14 amino acids. V gave up 7 bases and J gave up 5 bases; unmatched junction bases: 4. Germline CDR1 and CDR2: LNHDA and SQIVND (reference sequence). The CDR3 DNA sequence: TGTGCCAGTAAGGTACTAGCGGGGACCGGGGAGCTGTTTTTT. It yields the protein CASKVLAGTGELFF.

Only a few counts were recorded for this clone. This sequence joins TRBV19 and TRBJ1-1; unclear D gene. Trimming removed 6 bases at V and 6 bases at J, with 17 bases between. Germline V lookup: CDR1 LNHDA, CDR2 SQIVND (reference sequence). The CDR3 contains 14 residues. CDR3 in DNA: TGTGCCAGTAGCCCTCGATGGGAGGTACCTGAAGCTTTCTTT. Its protein is CASSPRWEVPEAFF. Combining the CDR3 with reference TRBV19 and TRBJ1-1 gives the whole variable domain DGGITQSPKYLFRKEGQNVTLSCEQNLNHDAMYWYRQDPGQGLRLIYYSQIVNDFQKGDIAEGYSVSREKKESFPLTVTSAQKNPTAFYLCASSPRWEVPEAFFGQGTRLTVV.

In the case of this clone: Other DNA sequences from this sample encode an identical CDR3 as well. V usage is TRBV2 and J usage is TRBJ2-5; 10 nucleotides align to TRBD1. Germline lookup yields CDR1 SNHLY and CDR2 FYNNEI. After removal of 8 bases from V and 5 bases from J, the junction contained 5 bases not matched to a gene. The CDR3 contains 13 residues. The CDR3: CASRDRGLETQYF. The CDR3 DNA follows: TGTGCCAGCCGGGACAGGGGCCTGGAGACCCAGTACTTC.

The gene calls are TRBV7-2 and TRBJ2-5; TRBD2 matches 8 bases. This CDR3 has 16 residues. J lost 5 bases, V lost 4 bases, and 12 bases had no gene match. The V gene's germline CDR1 is SGHTA and CDR2 FQGNSA. CDR3 protein: CASSYQVAGGQETQYF. CDR3 coding DNA: TGTGCCAGCAGCTATCAGGTCGCGGGAGGCCAGGAGACCCAGTACTTC.

CDR3 DNA: TGTGCCTGGAGTGTCCTCCGGGACTGGAACACAGATACGCAGTATTTT. It is translated as CAWSVLRDWNTDTQYF. The chain couples TRBV30 to TRBJ2-3; weak D call: TRBD2 (6 bases). Germline-derived CDR1 and CDR2 are GTSNPN and SVGIG (reference sequence). The V and J ends lost 0 bases and 2 bases respectively, with 15 bases between them. The length of the CDR3 is 16 residues.

This clone came up once. The gene calls are TRBV13 and TRBJ2-3, with D possibly being TRBD2 (5 bases). Deletions cut 5 bases from V and 6 bases from J, with 18 bases between. Germline V gene lookup returns CDR1 PRHDT and CDR2 FYEKMQ (reference sequence). The CDR3 contains 15 residues. CDR3 DNA: TGTGCCAGCAGCCTCCGGGTGGGAGTACTTGATACGCAGTATTTT. Residues: CASSLRVGVLDTQYF.

V usage is TRBV14 and J usage is TRBJ2-1; possibly TRBD2 for D (6 bases). V lost 4 bases to trimming and J lost 4 bases, with 14 bases between them. This CDR3 has 15 amino acids. The germline CDR1 and CDR2 sequences are SGHDN and FVKESK. CDR3 amino acids: CASSRPGSVYNEQFF. The CDR3 DNA is TGTGCCAGCAGCCGCCCCGGGAGCGTGTACAATGAGCAGTTCTTC. Full variable domain (outside the CDR3, taken from reference TRBV14 and TRBJ2-1): EAGVTQFPSHSVIEKGQTVTLRCDPISGHDNLYWYRRVMGKEIKFLLHFVKESKQDESGMPNNRFLAERTGGTYSTLKVQPAELEDSGVYFCASSRPGSVYNEQFFGPGTRLTVL.

The J gene is TRBJ1-2, the V gene TRBV6-5; the D gene is possibly TRBD1 (6 bases). The germline V and J ends were trimmed by 0 bases and 2 bases, with 7 bases remaining between them. This CDR3 is 14 amino acids long. Looked up from germline, CDR1 is MNHEY and CDR2 is SVGAGI. CDR3 amino acids: CASSYSTGNYGYTF. The CDR3 region has the DNA TGTGCCAGCAGTTACTCGACAGGAAACTATGGCTACACCTTC.

The CDR3 DNA reads as TGTGCCAGCAGCGCCCGGGACTACCAAGAGACCCAGTACTTC. Protein: CASSARDYQETQYF. The V gene is TRBV5-4, the J gene TRBJ2-5, with a tentative D call TRBD2 (6 bases). The CDR3 runs 14 residues. The germline V gene encodes CDR1 SGHNT and CDR2 YYREEE (reference sequence). The germline V and J ends were trimmed by 4 bases and 0 bases, with 10 bases remaining between them. The whole variable domain, filled in from reference TRBV5-4 and TRBJ2-5, reads ETGVTQSPTHLIKTRGQQVTLRCSSQSGHNTVSWYQQALGQGPQFIFQYYREEENGRGNFPPRFSGLQFPNYSSELNVNALELDDSALYLCASSARDYQETQYFGPGTRLLVL.

This clone was picked up many times. V and J are TRBV5-1 and TRBJ1-4; D is uncertain. The V gene lost 0 bases and the J gene lost 2 bases, with 5 bases spanning the gap. The germline gives CDR1 SGHRS, CDR2 YFSETQ. There are 14 residues in the CDR3. The CDR3 nucleotides read TGCGCCAGCAGCTTGGCCGGGACTAATGAAAAACTGTTTTTT. Amino acids: CASSLAGTNEKLFF.